Listed below are T cell receptor beta chains from one sample, sequenced in a study of T-cell memory formation after mild COVID-19. TCRdb reanalysed the 5' RACE reads using MiXCR and keeps one entry per CDR3 protein. This sample carries about 600,000 distinct CDR3 sequences, less than 25% of them seen once, and the ten largest clones take roughly 9.1%. The sequenced sample was PBMCs or a T cell subset sorted from them (not recorded which). Source of these receptors: an adult woman who had mild COVID-19 (a few samples of this study predate the infection). Cell type and time point are not known. The CDR3 runs from the conserved cysteine through the conserved F or W. A D gene is named only where the DNA matches it firmly. Some rows have no size entry. The others give once, few or many, or a class for an expanded clone.

CDR3 protein: CASSFPGQYEQYF
CDR3 DNA: TGTGCCAGCAGTTTCCCAGGGCAGTACGAGCAGTACTTC
D gene: -
clone size: few
V gene: TRBV12-3/TRBV12-4
J gene: TRBJ2-7

CDR3 protein: CASSPSTGLPNTEAFF
CDR3 DNA: TGCGCCAGCAGCCCGAGCACAGGGCTTCCGAACACTGAAGCTTTCTTT
D gene: -
clone size: -
V gene: TRBV5-1
J gene: TRBJ1-1

CDR3 protein: CATRSRGNSYNEQFF
CDR3 DNA: TGTGCCACCAGAAGTAGAGGCAACTCCTACAATGAGCAGTTCTTC
D gene: -
clone size: -
V gene: TRBV24-1
J gene: TRBJ2-1

CDR3 protein: CASSLGRDNPSTDTQYF
CDR3 DNA: TGCGCCAGCAGCTTGGGCAGGGATAACCCTAGCACAGATACGCAGTATTTT
D gene: -
clone size: few
V gene: TRBV5-1
J gene: TRBJ2-3

CDR3 protein: CASSRLQGNKNIQYF
CDR3 DNA: TGTGCCAGCAGCCGCCTCCAGGGTAACAAAAACATTCAGTACTTC
D gene: -
clone size: few
V gene: TRBV5-6
J gene: TRBJ2-4

CDR3 protein: CASSPRTAFSYEQYF
CDR3 DNA: TGTGCCAGCAGCCCACGGACGGCATTCTCCTACGAGCAGTACTTC
D gene: -
clone size: -
V gene: TRBV7-8
J gene: TRBJ2-7

CDR3 protein: CASSPLGQGNTEAFF
CDR3 DNA: TGTGCCAGCAGCCCCTTGGGACAGGGGAACACTGAAGCTTTCTTT
D gene: TRBD1
clone size: few
V gene: TRBV5-6
J gene: TRBJ1-1

CDR3 protein: CATSAGGDLAYGYTF
CDR3 DNA: TGTGCCACCAGTGCAGGGGGCGACCTCGCCTATGGCTACACCTTC
D gene: TRBD1
clone size: -
V gene: TRBV24-1
J gene: TRBJ1-2

CDR3 protein: CASSWEQGWTEAFF
CDR3 DNA: TGCGCCAGCAGCTGGGAACAGGGTTGGACTGAAGCTTTCTTT
D gene: -
clone size: -
V gene: TRBV5-1
J gene: TRBJ1-1

CDR3 protein: CASSLGRPLDTQYF
CDR3 DNA: TGTGCCAGCAGCTTAGGGAGACCACTCGATACGCAGTATTTT
D gene: -
clone size: -
V gene: TRBV7-2
J gene: TRBJ2-3

CDR3 protein: CASSSHRDTKTQYF
CDR3 DNA: TGTGCCAGCAGCTCCCACCGGGACACGAAGACCCAGTACTTC
D gene: -
clone size: -
V gene: TRBV7-6
J gene: TRBJ2-5

CDR3 protein: CASSQSDRGRFGYTF
CDR3 DNA: TGTGCCAGCAGCCAGAGCGACAGGGGGCGGTTTGGCTACACCTTC
D gene: TRBD1
clone size: -
V gene: TRBV3-1
J gene: TRBJ1-2

CDR3 protein: CSATATSESITDTQYF
CDR3 DNA: TGCAGTGCTACCGCCACTAGCGAGTCCATCACAGATACGCAGTATTTT
D gene: TRBD2
clone size: few
V gene: TRBV20-1
J gene: TRBJ2-3

CDR3 protein: CASTQAGGKETQYF
CDR3 DNA: TGTGCCAGCACTCAGGCGGGAGGAAAAGAGACCCAGTACTTC
D gene: TRBD2
clone size: -
V gene: TRBV7-2
J gene: TRBJ2-5

CDR3 protein: CASSGGTSNSPLHF
CDR3 DNA: TGTGCCAGTAGTGGTGGGACAAGTAATTCACCCCTCCACTTT
D gene: -
clone size: few
V gene: TRBV19
J gene: TRBJ1-6

CDR3 protein: CASSWDSSYNEQFF
CDR3 DNA: TGTGCCAGCAGTTGGGACAGCTCCTACAATGAGCAGTTCTTC
D gene: TRBD1
clone size: many
V gene: TRBV6-2/TRBV6-3
J gene: TRBJ2-1